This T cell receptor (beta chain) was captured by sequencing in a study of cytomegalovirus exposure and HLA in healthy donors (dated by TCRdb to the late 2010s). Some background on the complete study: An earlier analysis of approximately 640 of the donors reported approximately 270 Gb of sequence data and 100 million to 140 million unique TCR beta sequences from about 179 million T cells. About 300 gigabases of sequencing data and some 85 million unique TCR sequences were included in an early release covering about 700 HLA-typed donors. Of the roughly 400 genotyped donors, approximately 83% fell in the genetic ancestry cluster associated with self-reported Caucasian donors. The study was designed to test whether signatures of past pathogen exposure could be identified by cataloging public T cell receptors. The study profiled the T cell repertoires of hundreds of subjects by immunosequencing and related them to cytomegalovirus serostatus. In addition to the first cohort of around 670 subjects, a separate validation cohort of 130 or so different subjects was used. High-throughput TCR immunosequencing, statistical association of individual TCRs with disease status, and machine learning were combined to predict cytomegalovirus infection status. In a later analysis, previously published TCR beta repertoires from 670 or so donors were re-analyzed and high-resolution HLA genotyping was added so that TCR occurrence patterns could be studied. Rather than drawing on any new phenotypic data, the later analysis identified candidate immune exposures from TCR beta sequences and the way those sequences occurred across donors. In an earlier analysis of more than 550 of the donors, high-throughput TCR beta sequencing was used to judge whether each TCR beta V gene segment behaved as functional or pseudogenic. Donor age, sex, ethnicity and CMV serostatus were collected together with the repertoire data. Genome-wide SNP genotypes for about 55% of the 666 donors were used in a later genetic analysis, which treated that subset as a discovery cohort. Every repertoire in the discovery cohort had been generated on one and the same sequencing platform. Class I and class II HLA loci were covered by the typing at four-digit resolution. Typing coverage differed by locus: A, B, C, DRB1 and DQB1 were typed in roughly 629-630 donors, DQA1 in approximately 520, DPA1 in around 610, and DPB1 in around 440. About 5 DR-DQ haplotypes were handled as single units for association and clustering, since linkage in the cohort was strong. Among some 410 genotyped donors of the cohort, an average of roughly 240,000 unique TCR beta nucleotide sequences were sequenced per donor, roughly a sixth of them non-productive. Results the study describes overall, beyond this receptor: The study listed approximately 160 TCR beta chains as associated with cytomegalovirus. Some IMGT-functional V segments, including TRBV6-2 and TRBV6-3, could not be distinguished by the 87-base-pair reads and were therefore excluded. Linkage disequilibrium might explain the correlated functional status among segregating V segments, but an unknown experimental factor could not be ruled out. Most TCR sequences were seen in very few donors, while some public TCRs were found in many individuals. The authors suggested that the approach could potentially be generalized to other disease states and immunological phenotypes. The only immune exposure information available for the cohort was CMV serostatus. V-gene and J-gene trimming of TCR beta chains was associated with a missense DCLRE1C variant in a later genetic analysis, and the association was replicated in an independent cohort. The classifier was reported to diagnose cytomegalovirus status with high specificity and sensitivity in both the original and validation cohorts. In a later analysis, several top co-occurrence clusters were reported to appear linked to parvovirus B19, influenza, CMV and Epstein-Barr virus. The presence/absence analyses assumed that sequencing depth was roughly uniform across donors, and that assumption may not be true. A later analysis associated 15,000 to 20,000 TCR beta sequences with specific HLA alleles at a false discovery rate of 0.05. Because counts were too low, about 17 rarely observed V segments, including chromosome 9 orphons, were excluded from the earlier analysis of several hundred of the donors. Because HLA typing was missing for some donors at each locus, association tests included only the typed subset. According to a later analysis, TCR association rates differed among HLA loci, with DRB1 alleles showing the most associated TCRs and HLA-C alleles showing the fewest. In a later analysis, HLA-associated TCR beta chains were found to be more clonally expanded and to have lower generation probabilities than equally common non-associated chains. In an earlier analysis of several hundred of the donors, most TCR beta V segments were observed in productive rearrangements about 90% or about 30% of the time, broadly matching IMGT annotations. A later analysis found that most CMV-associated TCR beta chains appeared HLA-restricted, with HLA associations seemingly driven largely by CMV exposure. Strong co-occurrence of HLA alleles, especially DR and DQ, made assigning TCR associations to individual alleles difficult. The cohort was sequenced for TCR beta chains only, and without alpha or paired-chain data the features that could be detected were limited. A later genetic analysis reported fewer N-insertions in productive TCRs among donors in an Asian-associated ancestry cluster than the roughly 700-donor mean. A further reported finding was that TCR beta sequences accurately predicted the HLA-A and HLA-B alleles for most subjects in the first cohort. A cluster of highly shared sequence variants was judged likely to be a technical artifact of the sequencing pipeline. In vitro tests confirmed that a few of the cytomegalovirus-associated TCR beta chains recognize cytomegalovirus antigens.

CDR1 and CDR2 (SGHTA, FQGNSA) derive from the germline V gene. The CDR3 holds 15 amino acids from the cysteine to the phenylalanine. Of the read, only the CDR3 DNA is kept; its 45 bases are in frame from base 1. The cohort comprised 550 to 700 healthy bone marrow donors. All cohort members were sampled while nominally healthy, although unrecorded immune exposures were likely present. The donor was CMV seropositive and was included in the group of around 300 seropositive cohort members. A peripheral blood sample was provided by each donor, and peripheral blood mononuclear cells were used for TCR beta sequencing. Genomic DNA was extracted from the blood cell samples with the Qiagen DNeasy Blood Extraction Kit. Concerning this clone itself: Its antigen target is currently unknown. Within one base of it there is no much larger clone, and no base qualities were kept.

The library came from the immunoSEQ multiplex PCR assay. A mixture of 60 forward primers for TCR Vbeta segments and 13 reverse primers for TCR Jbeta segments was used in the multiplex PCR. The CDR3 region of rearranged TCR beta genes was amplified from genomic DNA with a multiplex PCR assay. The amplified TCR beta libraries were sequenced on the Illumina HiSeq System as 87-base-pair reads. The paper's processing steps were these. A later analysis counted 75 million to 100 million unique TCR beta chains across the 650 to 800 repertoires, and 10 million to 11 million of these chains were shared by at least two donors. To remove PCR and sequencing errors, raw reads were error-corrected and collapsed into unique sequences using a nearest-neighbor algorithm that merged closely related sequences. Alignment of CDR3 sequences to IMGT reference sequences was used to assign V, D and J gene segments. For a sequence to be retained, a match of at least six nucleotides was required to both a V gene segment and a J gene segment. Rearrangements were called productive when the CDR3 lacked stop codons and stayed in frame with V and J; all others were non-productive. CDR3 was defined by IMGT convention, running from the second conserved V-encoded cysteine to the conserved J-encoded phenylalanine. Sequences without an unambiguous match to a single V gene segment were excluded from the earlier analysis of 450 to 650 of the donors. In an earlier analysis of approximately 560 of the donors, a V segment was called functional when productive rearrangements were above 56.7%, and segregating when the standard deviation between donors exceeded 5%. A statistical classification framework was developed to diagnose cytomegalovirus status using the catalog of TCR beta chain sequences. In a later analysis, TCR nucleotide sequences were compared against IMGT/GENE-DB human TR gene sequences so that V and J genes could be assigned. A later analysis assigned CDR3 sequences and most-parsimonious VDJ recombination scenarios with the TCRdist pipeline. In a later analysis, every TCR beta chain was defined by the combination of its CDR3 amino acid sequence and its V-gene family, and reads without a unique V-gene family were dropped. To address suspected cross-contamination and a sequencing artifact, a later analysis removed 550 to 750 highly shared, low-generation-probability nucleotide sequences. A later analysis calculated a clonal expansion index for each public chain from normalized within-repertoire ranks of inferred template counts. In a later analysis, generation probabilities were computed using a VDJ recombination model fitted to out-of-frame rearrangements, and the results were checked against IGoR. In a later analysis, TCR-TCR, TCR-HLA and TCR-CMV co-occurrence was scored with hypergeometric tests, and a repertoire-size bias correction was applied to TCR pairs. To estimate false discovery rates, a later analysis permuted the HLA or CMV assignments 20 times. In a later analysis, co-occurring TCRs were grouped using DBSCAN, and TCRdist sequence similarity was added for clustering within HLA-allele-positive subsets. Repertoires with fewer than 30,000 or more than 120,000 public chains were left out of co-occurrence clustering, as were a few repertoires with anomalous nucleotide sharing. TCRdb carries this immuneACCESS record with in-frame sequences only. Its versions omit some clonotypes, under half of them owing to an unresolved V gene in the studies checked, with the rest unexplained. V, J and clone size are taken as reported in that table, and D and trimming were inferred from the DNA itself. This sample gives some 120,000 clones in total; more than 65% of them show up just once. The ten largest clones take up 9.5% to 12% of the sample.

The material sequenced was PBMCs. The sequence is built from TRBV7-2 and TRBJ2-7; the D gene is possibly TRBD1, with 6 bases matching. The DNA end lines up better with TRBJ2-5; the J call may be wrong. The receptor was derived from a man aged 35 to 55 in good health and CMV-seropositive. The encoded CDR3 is CASSRSRTAQETQYF. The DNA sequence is TGTGCCAGCAGCCGATCGAGGACAGCCCAAGAGACCCAGTACTTC.